The clone carrying this T cell receptor beta chain was counted only a few times. The data derive from a study of CD8 T cells in ankylosing spondylitis. From germline, CDR1 is SGHAT and CDR2 FQNNGV. V shed 0 bases and J shed 11 bases, with 13 bases lying between them. The CDR3 totals 13 residues. TCRdb re-derived calls from the 5' RACE reads in MiXCR, one entry per CDR3 protein. The sample contains a few hundred thousand distinct CDR3 sequences, roughly 20% of which appear only once. The chain joins TRBV11-2 to TRBJ1-1; D is undetermined. The sample taken for sequencing was blood, either unsorted or a sorted T cell fraction (not recorded which). The clonotype originates from a female donor with ankylosing spondylitis or in good health (not recorded which). The CDR3 DNA reads as TGTGCCAGCAGCTTAGATCGGGGTGCCTGGGCTTTCTTT. Translating it yields CASSLDRGAWAFF. The entire variable domain, with the rest obtained from reference TRBV11-2 and TRBJ1-1, is as follows: EAGVAQSPRYKIIEKRQSVAFWCNPISGHATLYWYQQILGQGPKLLIQFQNNGVVDDSQLPKDRFSAERLKGVDSTLKIQPAKLEDSAVYLCASSLDRGAWAFFGQGTRLTVV.